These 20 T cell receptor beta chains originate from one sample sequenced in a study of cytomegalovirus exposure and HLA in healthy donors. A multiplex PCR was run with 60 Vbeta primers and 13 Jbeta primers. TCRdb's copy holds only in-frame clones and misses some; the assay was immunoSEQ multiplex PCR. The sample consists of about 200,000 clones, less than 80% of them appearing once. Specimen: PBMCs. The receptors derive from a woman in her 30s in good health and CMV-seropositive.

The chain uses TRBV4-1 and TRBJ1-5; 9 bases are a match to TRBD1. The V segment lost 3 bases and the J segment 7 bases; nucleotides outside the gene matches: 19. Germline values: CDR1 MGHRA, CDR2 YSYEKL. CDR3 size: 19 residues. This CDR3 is CASSQGTGTGTIWRQPQHF. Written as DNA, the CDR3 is TGCGCCAGCAGCCAGGGGACCGGGACAGGGACGATTTGGAGACAGCCCCAGCATTTT.

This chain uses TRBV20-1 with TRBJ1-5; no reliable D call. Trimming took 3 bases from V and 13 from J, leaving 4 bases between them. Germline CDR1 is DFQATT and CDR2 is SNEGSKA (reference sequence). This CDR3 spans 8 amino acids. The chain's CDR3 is CSASPQHF. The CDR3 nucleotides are TGCAGTGCTAGCCCACAGCATTTT.

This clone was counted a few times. The CDR3 spells CASSFRSYEQYF. DNA for the CDR3: TGTGCCAGCAGCTTTCGGTCCTACGAGCAGTACTTC. The chain carries TRBV11-3 and TRBJ2-7; no clear D gene. Germline V gene lookup returns CDR1 SGHNT and CDR2 YENEEA. V lost 3 bases and J lost 1, with 4 bases in between. The CDR3 is made up of 12 amino acids.

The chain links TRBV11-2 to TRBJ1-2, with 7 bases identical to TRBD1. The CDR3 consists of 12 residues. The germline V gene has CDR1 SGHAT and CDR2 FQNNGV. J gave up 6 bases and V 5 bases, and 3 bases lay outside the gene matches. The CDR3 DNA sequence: TGTGCCAGCAGCCCAACAGGGGATGGCTACACCTTC. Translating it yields CASSPTGDGYTF.

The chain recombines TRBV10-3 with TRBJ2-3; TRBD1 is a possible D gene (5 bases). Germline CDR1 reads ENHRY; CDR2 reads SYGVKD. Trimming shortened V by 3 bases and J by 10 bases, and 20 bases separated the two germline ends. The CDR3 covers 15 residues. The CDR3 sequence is CAISDPRQTELAQYF. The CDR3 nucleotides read TGTGCCATCAGTGACCCGCGCCAGACAGAGCTTGCGCAGTATTTT.

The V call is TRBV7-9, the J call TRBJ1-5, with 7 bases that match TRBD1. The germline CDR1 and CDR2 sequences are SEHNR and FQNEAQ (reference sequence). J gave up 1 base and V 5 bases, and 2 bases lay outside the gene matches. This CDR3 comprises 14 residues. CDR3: CASSLQGSNQPQHF. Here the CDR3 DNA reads TGTGCCAGCAGCCTACAGGGGAGCAATCAGCCCCAGCATTTT.

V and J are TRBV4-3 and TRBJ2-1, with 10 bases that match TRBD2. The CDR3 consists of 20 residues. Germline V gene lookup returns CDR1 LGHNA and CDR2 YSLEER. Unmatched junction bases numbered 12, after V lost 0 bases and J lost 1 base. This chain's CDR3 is CASSQELHSGRAGSYNEQFF. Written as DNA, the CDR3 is TGCGCCAGCAGCCAAGAGTTACACAGCGGGAGGGCCGGATCCTACAATGAGCAGTTCTTC.

CDR3 nucleotide sequence: TGTGCCAGCAGTGAGGGTCCACACGGAGGGACCCAGTACTTC. Translating it yields CASSEGPHGGTQYF. The gene calls are TRBV2 and TRBJ2-5, with D possibly TRBD2 on 5 matching bases. Germline CDR1 SNHLY, CDR2 FYNNEI. Between the trimmed V and J ends, which lost 3 bases and 7 bases, there was a span of 15 bases. The CDR3 is 14 amino acids.

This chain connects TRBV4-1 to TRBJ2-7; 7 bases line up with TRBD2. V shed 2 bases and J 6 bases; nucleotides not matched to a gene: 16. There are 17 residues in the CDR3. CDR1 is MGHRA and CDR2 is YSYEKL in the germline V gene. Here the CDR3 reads CASSQTLTTSLSAEQYF. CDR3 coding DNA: TGCGCCAGCAGCCAAACGTTAACGACTAGCTTATCGGCCGAGCAGTACTTC.

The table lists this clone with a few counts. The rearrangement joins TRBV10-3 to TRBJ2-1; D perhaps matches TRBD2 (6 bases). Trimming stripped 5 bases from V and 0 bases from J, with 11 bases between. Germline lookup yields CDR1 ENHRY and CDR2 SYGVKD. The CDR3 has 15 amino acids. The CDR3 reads CAISRAGDSYNEQFF. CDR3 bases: TGTGCCATCAGTAGAGCGGGCGACTCCTACAATGAGCAGTTCTTC.

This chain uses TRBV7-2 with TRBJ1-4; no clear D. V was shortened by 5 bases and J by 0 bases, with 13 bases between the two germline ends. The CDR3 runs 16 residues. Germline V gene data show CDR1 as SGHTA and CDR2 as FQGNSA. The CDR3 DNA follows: TGTGCCAGCAGCCGCCGCCAGTCTGCAACTAATGAAAAACTGTTTTTT. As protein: CASSRRQSATNEKLFF. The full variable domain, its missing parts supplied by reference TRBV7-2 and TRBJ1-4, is GAGVSQSPSNKVTEKGKDVELRCDPISGHTALYWYRQSLGQGLEFLIYFQGNSAPDKSGLPSDRFSAERTGGSVSTLTIQRTQQEDSAVYLCASSRRQSATNEKLFFGSGTQLSVL.

The CDR3 protein is CASSPDSNNYGYTF. The CDR3 DNA reads as TGTGCCAGCAGCCCGGACAGTAATAACTATGGCTACACCTTC. The rearrangement links TRBV13 to TRBJ1-2; TRBD1 might be the D (6 bases). The germline V gene encodes CDR1 PRHDT and CDR2 FYEKMQ (reference sequence). The V and J ends lost 5 bases and 1 base respectively, with 11 bases between them. This CDR3 comprises 14 residues.

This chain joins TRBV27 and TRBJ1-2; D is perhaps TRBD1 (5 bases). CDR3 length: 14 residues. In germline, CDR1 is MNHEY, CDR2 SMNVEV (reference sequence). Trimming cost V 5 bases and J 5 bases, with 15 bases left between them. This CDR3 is CASSPIDSPYGYTF. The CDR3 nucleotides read TGTGCCAGCAGTCCAATAGACAGTCCTTATGGCTACACCTTC.

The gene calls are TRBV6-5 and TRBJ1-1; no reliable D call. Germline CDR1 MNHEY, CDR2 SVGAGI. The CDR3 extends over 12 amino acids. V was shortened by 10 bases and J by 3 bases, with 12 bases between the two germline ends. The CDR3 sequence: CATQRFDTEAFF. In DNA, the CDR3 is TGTGCCACCCAGAGGTTCGACACTGAAGCTTTCTTT.

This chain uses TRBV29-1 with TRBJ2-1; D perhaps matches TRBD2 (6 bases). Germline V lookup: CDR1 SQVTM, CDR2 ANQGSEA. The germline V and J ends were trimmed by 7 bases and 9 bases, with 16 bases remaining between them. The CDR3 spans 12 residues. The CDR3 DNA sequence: TGCAGCGGTGTGACTAGTTTTCTTGAGCAGTTCTTC. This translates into CSGVTSFLEQFF.

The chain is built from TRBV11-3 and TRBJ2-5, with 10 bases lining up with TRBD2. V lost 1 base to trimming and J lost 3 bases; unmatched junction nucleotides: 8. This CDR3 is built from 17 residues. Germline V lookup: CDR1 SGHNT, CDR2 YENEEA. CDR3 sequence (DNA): TGTGCCAGCAGCTTAGTTTCCTGGCTAGCGGGAGAAGAGACCCAGTACTTC. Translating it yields CASSLVSWLAGEETQYF.

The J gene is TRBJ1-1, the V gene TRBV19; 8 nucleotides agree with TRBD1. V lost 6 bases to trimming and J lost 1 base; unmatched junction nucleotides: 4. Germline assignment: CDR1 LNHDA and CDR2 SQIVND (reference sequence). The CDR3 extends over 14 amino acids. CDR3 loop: CASRAQGGNTEAFF. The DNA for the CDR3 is TGTGCCAGTAGGGCACAGGGGGGGAACACTGAAGCTTTCTTT.

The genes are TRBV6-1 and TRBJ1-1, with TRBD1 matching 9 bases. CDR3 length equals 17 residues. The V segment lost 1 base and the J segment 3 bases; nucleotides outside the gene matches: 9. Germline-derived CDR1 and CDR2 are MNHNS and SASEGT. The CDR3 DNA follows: TGTGCCAGCAGTGAAGATGTGAGACAGGGGGTAGACACTGAAGCTTTCTTT. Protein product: CASSEDVRQGVDTEAFF.

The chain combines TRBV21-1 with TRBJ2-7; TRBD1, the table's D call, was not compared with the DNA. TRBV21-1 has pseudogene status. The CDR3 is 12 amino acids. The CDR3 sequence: CASSNGRNEQYF. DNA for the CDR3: TGTGCCAGCAGCAATGGCAGGAACGAGCAGTACTTC.

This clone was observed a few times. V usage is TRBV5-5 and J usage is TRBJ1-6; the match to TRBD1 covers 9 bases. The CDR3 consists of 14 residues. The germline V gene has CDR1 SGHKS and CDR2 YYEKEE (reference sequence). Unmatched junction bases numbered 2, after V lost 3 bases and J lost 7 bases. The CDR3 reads CASSSGTGNSPLHF. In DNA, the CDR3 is TGTGCCAGCAGCTCCGGGACAGGGAATTCACCCCTCCACTTT.